The 20 T cell receptor beta chains below were found in one sample sequenced in a study of blood T cell repertoires in COVID-19. Some clones are missing from TCRdb's copy, which holds only in-frame ones; the method was immunoSEQ multiplex PCR. The table shows 300,000 or so clones, with more than 70% occurring only once. Sequencing was performed on peripheral blood. The receptor set was obtained from a man between 18 and 29 years old who had recovered from COVID-19.

The chain links TRBV3-1 (or the pseudogene TRBV3-2) to TRBJ1-2; D possibly corresponds to TRBD1 (6 bases). The CDR3 sequence is 13 residues long. V gave up 6 bases and J gave up 1 base, with 9 bases separating them. CDR1 LGHDT and CDR2 YNNKEL come from the germline V gene (reference sequence). DNA of the CDR3: TGTGCCAGCAGGCTGGACAGTAACTATGGCTACACCTTC. Translated, it gives CASRLDSNYGYTF.

This clone was seen more than once but under ten times. V is TRBV19 and J is TRBJ2-2, with TRBD2 identical over 7 bases. In germline, CDR1 is LNHDA, CDR2 SQIVND (reference sequence). The J segment lost 7 bases and the V segment lost 8 bases, leaving 4 bases of the junction unmatched. The length of the CDR3 is 12 residues. The CDR3 here is CASAPGGGELFF. In nucleotides, the CDR3 is TGTGCCAGTGCACCGGGAGGCGGGGAGCTGTTTTTT.

The chain joins TRBV4-1 to TRBJ2-5; 13 positions match TRBD2. This CDR3 comprises 17 residues. CDR1 and CDR2 from the germline V gene are MGHRA and YSYEKL. V gave up 4 bases and J gave up 1 base; unmatched junction bases: 6. As DNA, the CDR3 is TGCGCCAGCAGCCTGGGACTAGCGGGACCCTCCCAAGAGACCCAGTACTTC. Translation: CASSLGLAGPSQETQYF.

This chain uses TRBV2 with TRBJ2-7; unclear D gene. CDR3 size: 11 residues. With 8 bases removed from V and 6 bases from J, the gap between germline ends came to 11 bases. Germline values: CDR1 SNHLY, CDR2 FYNNEI. CDR3 sequence reads: CASRSGSEQYF. The CDR3 coding sequence is TGTGCCAGCCGGTCAGGTTCCGAGCAGTACTTC.

This clone appeared once. V gene TRBV11-3 combines with J gene TRBJ2-1; 8 positions match TRBD2. Trimming at V came to 5 bases and at J to 0 bases, leaving 6 bases not matched to a gene. Germline CDR1 SGHNT, CDR2 YENEEA. CDR3 length: 16 residues. The CDR3 nucleotides read TGTGCCAGCAGCACGGGGGGGTCGACCTCCTACAATGAGCAGTTCTTC. This sequence encodes CASSTGGSTSYNEQFF.

Only one count was recorded for this clone. The genes are TRBV7-8 and TRBJ2-1; D might be TRBD1 (6 bases). V was shortened by 2 bases and J by 4 bases, with 15 bases between the two germline ends. The CDR3 consists of 16 residues. CDR1 SGHVS and CDR2 FQNEAQ come from the germline V gene. CDR3 sequence (DNA): TGTGCCAGCAGCTTAATTGCCGGGACAAATTACAATGAGCAGTTCTTC. Protein sequence: CASSLIAGTNYNEQFF.

The chain combines TRBV3-1 (or the pseudogene TRBV3-2) with TRBJ1-3, with D tentatively TRBD1 (5 bases). Germline CDR1 and CDR2: LGHDT and YNNKEL (reference sequence). Trimming removed 0 bases at V and 4 bases at J, with 10 bases between. This CDR3 region has 15 residues. The CDR3: CASSQEGGIGNTIYF. CDR3 sequence (DNA): TGTGCCAGCAGCCAAGAGGGGGGGATCGGAAACACCATATATTTT.

The chain has TRBV12-5 and TRBJ2-7; no firm D call. The V gene lost 0 bases and the J gene lost 1 base, with 4 bases spanning the gap. This CDR3 is 13 amino acids long. Germline V gene sequence: CDR1 LGHNT, CDR2 FRNRAP. DNA of the CDR3: TGTGCTAGTGGTTTGGTGACTTCCTACGAGCAGTACTTC. Its protein product is CASGLVTSYEQYF.

V gene TRBV7-6 combines with J gene TRBJ2-7; D is perhaps TRBD2 (6 bases). The CDR3 is 14 amino acids. The germline V gene has CDR1 SGHVS and CDR2 FNYEAQ. V gave up 4 bases and J gave up 10 bases, with 20 bases separating them. For the CDR3, the DNA is TGTGCCAGCAGCTCAGACCGGGACTTCCCTAATCAGTACTTC. It is translated as CASSSDRDFPNQYF.

V gene TRBV28 combines with J gene TRBJ2-7, with D perhaps matching TRBD2 (5 bases). Trimming took off 5 bases at V and 5 bases at J, with 13 bases between the two ends. The CDR3 consists of 13 residues. Germline-derived CDR1 and CDR2 are MDHEN and SYDVKM. This CDR3 reads CASSRRGIDEQYF. DNA for the CDR3: TGTGCCAGCAGTCGGCGAGGGATCGACGAGCAGTACTTC.

V is TRBV7-9 and J is TRBJ2-3; 9 nucleotides line up with TRBD1. CDR1 SEHNR and CDR2 FQNEAQ come from the germline V gene (reference sequence). CDR3 length: 14 residues. The J segment lost 3 bases and the V segment lost 8 bases, leaving 6 bases of the junction unmatched. DNA for the CDR3: TGTGCCAGCCTGGACAGGGGATCGACAGATACGCAGTATTTT. Translating it yields CASLDRGSTDTQYF.

The V gene is TRBV5-1, the J gene TRBJ1-1; D is perhaps TRBD1 (5 bases). V shed 4 bases and J shed 11 bases, with 18 bases lying between them. Per germline, CDR1 SGHRS and CDR2 YFSETQ. This CDR3 has 13 amino acids. The CDR3 protein is CASSKGASARAFF. CDR3 coding DNA: TGCGCCAGCAGCAAAGGGGCCTCGGCCCGGGCTTTCTTT.

V is TRBV19 and J is TRBJ2-1, with D possibly TRBD1 on 5 matching bases. V was clipped by 5 bases and J by 0 bases, with 8 bases between them. There are 14 residues in the CDR3. Germline V gene sequence: CDR1 LNHDA, CDR2 SQIVND (reference sequence). CDR3 protein: CASSLGASYNEQFF. The DNA of the CDR3 is TGTGCCAGTAGTCTAGGGGCCTCCTACAATGAGCAGTTCTTC.

V and J are TRBV5-1 and TRBJ2-7; D may be TRBD2 (6 bases). This CDR3 is built from 14 residues. The V gene lost 4 bases and the J gene lost 3 bases, with 14 bases spanning the gap. Per germline, CDR1 SGHRS and CDR2 YFSETQ. DNA for the CDR3: TGCGCCAGCAGCGTCCGGGACTCAGACTACGAGCAGTACTTC. Protein product: CASSVRDSDYEQYF. The variable domain in full, completed from reference TRBV5-1 and TRBJ2-7, reads KAGVTQTPRYLIKTRGQQVTLSCSPISGHRSVSWYQQTPGQGLQFLFEYFSETQRNKGNFPGRFSGRQFSNSRSEMNVSTLELGDSALYLCASSVRDSDYEQYFGPGTRLTVT.

The chain is built from TRBV2 and TRBJ2-7; TRBD1 might be the D (5 bases). Per germline, CDR1 SNHLY and CDR2 FYNNEI. V was cut by 7 bases and J by 4 bases, with 20 bases left in between. The CDR3 is 15 amino acids. CDR3 DNA: TGTGCCAGCACCAAAGAAGGCAGGGCCTTATACGAGCAGTACTTC. This encodes CASTKEGRALYEQYF. The full variable domain, rest sourced from reference TRBV2 and TRBJ2-7, is EPEVTQTPSHQVTQMGQEVILRCVPISNHLYFYWYRQILGQKVEFLVSFYNNEISEKSEIFDDQFSVERPDGSNFTLKIRSTKLEDSAMYFCASTKEGRALYEQYFGPGTRLTVT.

V is TRBV5-5 and J is TRBJ1-3, with a possible D match to TRBD1 (5 bases). The CDR3 has 17 amino acids. Germline V gene lookup returns CDR1 SGHKS and CDR2 YYEKEE (reference sequence). The germline V and J ends were trimmed by 5 bases and 0 bases, with 18 bases remaining between them. Here the CDR3 reads CASSQAYGANSGNTIYF. CDR3 DNA sequence: TGTGCCAGCAGTCAAGCATATGGGGCAAACTCTGGAAACACCATATATTTT.

The rearrangement joins TRBV25-1 to TRBJ2-5; the D gene is possibly TRBD2 (5 bases). The length of the CDR3 is 13 residues. Deletions cut 4 bases from V and 6 bases from J, with 12 bases between. Germline assignment: CDR1 MGHDK and CDR2 SYGVNS. Here the CDR3 reads CASSATSTKTQYF. DNA of the CDR3: TGTGCCAGCAGTGCTACTAGTACAAAGACCCAGTACTTC.

The chain has TRBV3-1 (or the pseudogene TRBV3-2) and TRBJ1-4; D remains ambiguous. The CDR3 has 13 residues. The germline CDR1 and CDR2 sequences are LGHDT and YNNKEL (reference sequence). V lost 4 bases, J lost 11 bases, and 14 bases lay in between. The CDR3: CASSPTGEWKLFF. DNA of the CDR3: TGTGCCAGCAGCCCGACCGGGGAGTGGAAACTGTTTTTT.

The J gene is TRBJ2-1, the V gene TRBV11-2; 9 bases are shared with TRBD2. This CDR3 is built from 14 residues. The J segment lost 15 bases and the V segment lost 1 base, leaving 10 bases of the junction unmatched. Germline CDR1 reads SGHAT; CDR2 reads FQNNGV. As DNA, the CDR3 is TGTGCCAGCAGCTTAGGGCTAGCGGGACGAGTTGGGTTCTTC. It encodes CASSLGLAGRVGFF.

The chain couples TRBV19 to TRBJ2-1; 8 nucleotides align to TRBD2. The CDR3 spans 16 residues. Germline lookup yields CDR1 LNHDA and CDR2 SQIVND (reference sequence). With V trimmed by 3 bases and J by 0 bases, 4 bases remained unmatched. The CDR3 DNA reads TGTGCCAGTAGTATCGGGGGGGCCTACTCCTACAATGAGCAGTTCTTC. Its protein product is CASSIGGAYSYNEQFF.